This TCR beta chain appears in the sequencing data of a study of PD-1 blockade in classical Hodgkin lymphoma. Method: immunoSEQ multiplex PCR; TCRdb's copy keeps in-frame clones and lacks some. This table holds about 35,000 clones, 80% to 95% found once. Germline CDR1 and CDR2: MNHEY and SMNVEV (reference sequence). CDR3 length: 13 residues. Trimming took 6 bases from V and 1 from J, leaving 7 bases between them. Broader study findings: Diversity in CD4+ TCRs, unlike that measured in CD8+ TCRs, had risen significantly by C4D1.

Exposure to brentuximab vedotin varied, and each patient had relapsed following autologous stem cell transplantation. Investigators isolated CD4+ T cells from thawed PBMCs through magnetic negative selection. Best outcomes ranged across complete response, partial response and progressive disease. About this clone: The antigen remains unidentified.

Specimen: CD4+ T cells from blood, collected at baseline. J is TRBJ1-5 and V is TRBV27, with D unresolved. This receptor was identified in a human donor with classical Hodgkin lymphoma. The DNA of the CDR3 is TGTGCCAGCAGGTTGACAAGCAATCAGCCCCAGCATTTT. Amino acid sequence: CASRLTSNQPQHF.